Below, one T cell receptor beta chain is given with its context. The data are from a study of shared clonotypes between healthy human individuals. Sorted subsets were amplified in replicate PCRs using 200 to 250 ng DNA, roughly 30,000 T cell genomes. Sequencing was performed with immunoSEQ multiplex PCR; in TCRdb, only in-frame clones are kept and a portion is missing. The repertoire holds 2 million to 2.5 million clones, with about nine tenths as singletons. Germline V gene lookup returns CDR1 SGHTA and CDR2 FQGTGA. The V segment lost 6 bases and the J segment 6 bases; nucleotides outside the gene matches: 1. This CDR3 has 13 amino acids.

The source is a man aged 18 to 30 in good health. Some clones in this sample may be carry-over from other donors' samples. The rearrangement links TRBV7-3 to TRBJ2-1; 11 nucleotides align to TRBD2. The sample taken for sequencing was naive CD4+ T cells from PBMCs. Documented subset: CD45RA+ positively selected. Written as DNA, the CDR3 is TGTGCCAGCAGGACTAGCGGGACCAATGAGCAGTTCTTC. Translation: CASRTSGTNEQFF.